What follows are 11 T cell receptor beta chains derived from one specimen sequenced in a study of blood T cell repertoires in COVID-19. Here immunoSEQ multiplex PCR was the method, and the copy in TCRdb shows in-frame clones only, minus some. The table shows some 100,000 clones, with 70% to 90% occurring only once. The sample comprised peripheral blood. Every receptor here comes from a woman aged 80 or older with active COVID-19.

The chain joins TRBV4-2 to TRBJ2-1; 9 bases are a match to TRBD2. The CDR3 runs 16 residues. Germline CDR1 LGHNA, CDR2 YNFKEQ. The ends lost 3 bases at V and 4 bases at J; junction bases unmatched: 7. Here the CDR3 DNA reads TGTGCCAGCAGCCAGGCTAGCGGGATACCATACAATGAGCAGTTCTTC. This translates into CASSQASGIPYNEQFF.

This clone came up a few times. The chain has TRBV18 and TRBJ2-7, with 9 bases aligning to TRBD2. Germline loops: CDR1 KGHSH, CDR2 LQKENI. This CDR3 contains 15 residues. Trimming cost V 3 bases and J 3 bases; bases outside gene matches: 6. The DNA of the CDR3 is TGTGCCAGCTCACCCTCTTGGCGGGAGGGCTACGAGCAGTACTTC. Amino acid sequence: CASSPSWREGYEQYF.

CDR3 sequence: CASRGQGGFVETQYF. CDR3 nucleotides: TGTGCCAGCAGGGGACAGGGGGGCTTCGTAGAGACCCAGTACTTC. The V and J genes are TRBV28 and TRBJ2-5; 11 bases align to TRBD1. Germline V lookup: CDR1 MDHEN, CDR2 SYDVKM. The CDR3 spans 15 residues. V lost 6 bases and J lost 4; bases outside the gene matches: 7.

V is TRBV7-6 and J is TRBJ2-2, with D perhaps TRBD2 (5 bases). From germline, CDR1 is SGHVS and CDR2 FNYEAQ. This CDR3 is built from 16 residues. Trimming took off 0 bases at V and 6 bases at J, with 14 bases between the two ends. Here the CDR3 DNA reads TGTGCCAGCAGCTTAGCTGTCCGTGGAGGATCCGGGGAGCTGTTTTTT. Its protein product is CASSLAVRGGSGELFF.

In its sample, this clone was seen once. The chain uses TRBV28 and TRBJ2-1; 11 bases are shared with TRBD1. Looked up from germline, CDR1 is MDHEN and CDR2 is SYDVKM. The V segment lost 8 bases and the J segment 5 bases; nucleotides outside the gene matches: 14. The CDR3 loop spans 17 amino acids. This chain's CDR3 is CASLNPLGTGGNNEQFF. In nucleotides, the CDR3 is TGTGCCAGCCTAAACCCGCTCGGGACAGGGGGAAACAATGAGCAGTTCTTC. Looking up the rest from reference TRBV28 and TRBJ2-1 gives the full variable domain: DVKVTQSSRYLVKRTGEKVFLECVQDMDHENMFWYRQDPGLGLRLIYFSYDVKMKEKGDIPEGYSVSREKKERFSLILESASTNQTSMYLCASLNPLGTGGNNEQFFGPGTRLTVL.

The V call is TRBV29-1, the J call TRBJ1-1, with 9 bases matching TRBD1. The CDR3 covers 13 residues. The germline CDR1 and CDR2 sequences are SQVTM and ANQGSEA. After removal of 1 base from V and 6 bases from J, the junction contained 3 bases not matched to a gene. CDR3 residues: CSVEATGGAEAFF. In nucleotides, the CDR3 is TGCAGCGTTGAAGCGACAGGGGGAGCTGAAGCTTTCTTT.

This chain joins TRBV18 and TRBJ2-1; TRBD2 agrees at 8 bases. This CDR3 comprises 14 residues. V lost 4 bases, J lost 6 bases, and 5 bases stayed unmatched. Germline V gene sequence: CDR1 KGHSH, CDR2 LQKENI. CDR3 nucleotide sequence: TGTGCCAGCTCACTACCGGGAGGGCTCAATGAGCAGTTCTTC. This codes for CASSLPGGLNEQFF.

This chain uses TRBV6-5 with TRBJ2-5; 11 positions match TRBD2. The length of the CDR3 is 14 residues. The germline CDR1 and CDR2 sequences are MNHEY and SVGAGI. Unmatched junction bases numbered 0, after V lost 2 bases and J lost 4 bases. This CDR3 is CASSYTSGRETQYF. The CDR3 DNA follows: TGTGCCAGCAGTTACACTAGCGGGAGAGAGACCCAGTACTTC.

The V gene is TRBV7-2, the J gene TRBJ2-3; TRBD2 matches 10 bases. The germline V gene has CDR1 SGHTA and CDR2 FQGNSA. Trimming took 0 bases from V and 6 from J; bases not matched to a gene: 9. This CDR3 spans 17 amino acids. CDR3 nucleotide sequence: TGTGCCAGCAGCTTAGCCTTAACTAGCGGGACCTACGATACGCAGTATTTT. Amino acid sequence: CASSLALTSGTYDTQYF.

The gene calls are TRBV19 and TRBJ2-7, with TRBD2 matching 10 bases. After removal of 5 bases from V and 4 bases from J, the junction contained 11 bases not matched to a gene. The V gene's germline CDR1 is LNHDA and CDR2 SQIVND (reference sequence). The CDR3 consists of 16 residues. In DNA form, the CDR3 reads TGTGCCAGTAGTTCCAGGGGGATAGCGGGAGGATACGAGCAGTACTTC. This encodes CASSSRGIAGGYEQYF.

V gene TRBV7-9 combines with J gene TRBJ1-5; D possibly corresponds to TRBD1 (5 bases). This CDR3 comprises 12 residues. Per the germline V gene, CDR1 is SEHNR and CDR2 is FQNEAQ (reference sequence). V shed 4 bases and J shed 5 bases, with 6 bases lying between them. DNA of the CDR3: TGTGCCAGCAGCTGGGGGGATCAGCCCCAGCATTTT. Encoded protein: CASSWGDQPQHF.